This TCR beta chain was recovered during a study of beta chain features in type 1 diabetes (dated by TCRdb to 2016 to 2019). Turning to the overall study: No differences in mean age, gender distribution, total cell number or subset yield were found between patients and healthy donors. The study compared TCRB repertoires of sorted circulating CD4+ T cell subsets between recently diagnosed type 1 diabetes patients and matched healthy donors. A total of roughly 98,000,000 sorted cells were examined across all samples, and a strong correlation was observed between cell number per subset and RNA yield. Regulatory and stem cell-like memory subsets were isolated from only 8 patients and roughly eight healthy donors, whereas naive and central memory subsets came from all 30 or so donors.

General conclusions and limits of the study: A moderate but significant shortening of TCRB CDR3 length was observed in type 1 diabetes patients in all four CD4+ subsets. Patients with type 1 diabetes made fewer insertions and deleted more nucleotides at VDJ recombination sites, implying thymic rearrangement abnormalities. Because cDNA was sequenced instead of genomic DNA, highly expressing activated cells could be over-represented, though the groups showed no difference in activation or CD3 levels. Naive, central memory and regulatory TCRB repertoires appeared to be more alike among patients than among healthy donors. PCR may preferentially amplify shorter templates, but because patient and control samples were amplified and corrected together, any resulting skew would affect both groups equally. HLA sub-analyses involved small numbers of individuals, so any influence of HLA type on TCRB rearrangement remained unresolved.

All of the isolated RNA was reverse transcribed with the High Capacity cDNA Reverse Transcription Kit, so expressed TCRB transcripts were sequenced. Deep immunoSEQ sequencing was applied to naive, central memory and regulatory T cell samples, giving an average of about 3.8 million total reads per sample. After sorted cells were lysed in RLT buffer, RNA was extracted with DNase-treated RNeasy Micro or Mini kits, with the choice depending on cell number. To prevent cross-contamination, every cell subset was processed on its own, while patient and healthy donor samples were processed together. Using the immunoSEQ multiplex PCR, TCRB sequences were amplified from cDNA into 87-bp fragments spanning the CDR3 region. Sequencing of the amplicons was done on the Illumina HiSeq platform. For the original study's pipeline: PCR bias was computationally corrected using synthetic template baselines, reads within Hamming distance 2 were collapsed, and singletons that could not be merged were discarded. Reads were aligned against IMGT to assign V, D and J genes, CDR3 length and insertions or deletions at six rearrangement sites. Within each subset, clonotype counts were normalized to sorted cell number, after which true diversity and Gini coefficients were computed with the tcR R package. Repertoire sharing was quantified using the overlap coefficient calculated on TCRB nucleotide sequences. Sourced from immuneACCESS, this table was stored by TCRdb with only in-frame sequences that have V and J called. A share of the clones is absent; for the studies checked, an unresolved V gene accounts for under half, and the remainder has no known explanation. That table is the source of V, J and clone size, and D and trimming were worked out from the DNA. Across this sample there are 310,000 or so clones, with about a tenth seen only once. More than 0.8% of the sample belongs to the ten largest clones.

From each donor, a single peripheral blood sample of approximately 120 mL on average was drawn into heparinised tubes. Using a panel that included CD45RO, CCR7, CD25, CD127, CD95 and CD27, naive, central memory, regulatory and stem cell-like memory CD4+ T cells were sorted on a BD FACSAria II. Every sorted population had a purity above 95%. PBMCs were separated immediately by Lymphoprep density gradient centrifugation and were stained directly, without being cultured. So that batch effects would be minimized, each experiment stained and sorted samples in pairs, pairing one healthy donor with one patient. As for this clone: This receptor's antigen is unknown. The record has no base qualities; no much larger clone is one base away.

Sequencing was carried out using central memory CD4+ T cells from blood. The TCR sequence derives from a man aged 25 to 40 with type 1 diabetes.

The nucleotide sequence reads TGTGCCAGCAGCTTGGGCGGGCTCAATGAGCAGTTCTTC. Protein translation: CASSLGGLNEQFF. Recombination connected TRBV7-2 to TRBJ2-1, with TRBD2 as a weak D call on 5 bases. Counted from cysteine to phenylalanine, this CDR3 has 13 amino acids. Only the CDR3 portion is preserved as DNA: 39 bases, with reading frame beginning at the first base. V was cut back by 3 bases and J by 6 bases, leaving a gap of 9 bases between them. CDR1 and CDR2, per the germline V gene, are SGHTA and FQGNSA.